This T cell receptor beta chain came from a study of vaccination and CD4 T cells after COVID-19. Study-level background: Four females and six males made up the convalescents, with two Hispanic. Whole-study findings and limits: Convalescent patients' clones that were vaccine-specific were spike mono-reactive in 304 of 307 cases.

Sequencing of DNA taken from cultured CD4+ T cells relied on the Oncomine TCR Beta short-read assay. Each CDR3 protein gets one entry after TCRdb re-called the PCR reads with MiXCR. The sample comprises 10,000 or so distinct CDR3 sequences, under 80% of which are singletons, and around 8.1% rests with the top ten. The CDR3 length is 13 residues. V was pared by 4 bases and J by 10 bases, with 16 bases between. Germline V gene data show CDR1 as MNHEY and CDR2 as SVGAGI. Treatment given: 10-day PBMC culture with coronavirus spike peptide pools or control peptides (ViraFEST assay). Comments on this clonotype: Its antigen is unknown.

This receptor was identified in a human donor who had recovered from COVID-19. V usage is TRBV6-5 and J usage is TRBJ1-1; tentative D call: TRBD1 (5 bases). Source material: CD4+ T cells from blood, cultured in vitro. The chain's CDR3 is CASSSDSSRRAFF. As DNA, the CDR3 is TGTGCCAGCAGTTCCGACAGTTCTCGGAGAGCTTTCTTT.